This T cell receptor beta chain was recorded in a study of regulatory T cells in long-lasting Graves disease. The time point here: persistent/refractory GD, antithyroid drugs over 5 years with positive TRAb. Preparation of the TCR library used RNA extracted from PBMCs. Trimming pared 3 bases from V and 1 base from J, leaving 12 bases between. Germline CDR1 and CDR2: ENHRY and SYGVKD. This CDR3 contains 15 residues. CDR3-region Arm-PCR and iRepertoire HTBI primers produced the TCR beta libraries. TCRdb independently ran MiXCR on the multiplex PCR reads; one entry per CDR3 protein. The table records 650,000 to 850,000 distinct CDR3 sequences, 25% to 30% of them present only once.

This sequence joins TRBV10-3 and TRBJ1-1; D gene uncertain. Sequencing used peripheral blood mononuclear cells (PBMCs), obtained when the disease was refractory, from a patient treated with antithyroid drugs. The source of this sequence is a female donor with Graves disease. Written as DNA, the CDR3 is TGTGCCATCAGTGAAAAGGTGGGTAAGAACACTGAAGCTTTCTTT. It is translated as CAISEKVGKNTEAFF.